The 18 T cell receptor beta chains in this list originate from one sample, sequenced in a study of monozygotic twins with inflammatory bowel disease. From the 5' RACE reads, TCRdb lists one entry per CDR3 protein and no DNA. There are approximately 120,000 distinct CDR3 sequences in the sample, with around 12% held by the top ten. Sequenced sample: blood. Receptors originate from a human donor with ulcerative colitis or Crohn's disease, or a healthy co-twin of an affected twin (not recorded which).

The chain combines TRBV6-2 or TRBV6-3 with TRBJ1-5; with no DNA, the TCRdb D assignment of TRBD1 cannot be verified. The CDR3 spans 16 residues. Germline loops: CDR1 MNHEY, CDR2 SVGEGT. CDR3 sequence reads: CASSYFARNSNQPQHF.

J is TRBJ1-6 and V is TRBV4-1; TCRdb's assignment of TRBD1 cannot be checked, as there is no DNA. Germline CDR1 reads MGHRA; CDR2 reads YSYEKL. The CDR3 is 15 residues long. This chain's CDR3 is CASSQAGQDNSPLHF.

The CDR3 loop reads CASSLPLTTGAGTDTQYF. This rearrangement joins TRBV5-1 to TRBJ2-3; checking the TCRdb D call of TRBD2 is not possible without DNA. The length of the CDR3 is 18 residues. Germline V lookup: CDR1 SGHRS, CDR2 YFSETQ. The entire variable domain, with the rest obtained from reference TRBV5-1 and TRBJ2-3, is as follows: KAGVTQTPRYLIKTRGQQVTLSCSPISGHRSVSWYQQTPGQGLQFLFEYFSETQRNKGNFPGRFSGRQFSNSRSEMNVSTLELGDSALYLCASSLPLTTGAGTDTQYFGPGTRLTVL.

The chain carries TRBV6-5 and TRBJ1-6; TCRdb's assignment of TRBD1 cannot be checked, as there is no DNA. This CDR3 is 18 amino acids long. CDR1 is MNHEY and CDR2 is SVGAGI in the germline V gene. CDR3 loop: CASSNFPYPTGVNSPLHF.

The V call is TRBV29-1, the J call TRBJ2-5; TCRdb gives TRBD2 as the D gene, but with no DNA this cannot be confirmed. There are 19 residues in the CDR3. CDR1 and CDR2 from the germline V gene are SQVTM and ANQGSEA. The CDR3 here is CSVEDLGTDGLRESETQYF.

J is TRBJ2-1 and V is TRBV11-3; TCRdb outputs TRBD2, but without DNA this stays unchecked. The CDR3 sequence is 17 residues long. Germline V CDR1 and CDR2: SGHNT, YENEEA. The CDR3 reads CASSSPYGRVSYNEQFF.

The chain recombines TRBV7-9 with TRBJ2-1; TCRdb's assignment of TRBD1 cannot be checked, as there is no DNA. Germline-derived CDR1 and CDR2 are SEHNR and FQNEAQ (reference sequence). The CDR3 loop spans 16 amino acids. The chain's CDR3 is CASSLGQVDSYNEQFF.

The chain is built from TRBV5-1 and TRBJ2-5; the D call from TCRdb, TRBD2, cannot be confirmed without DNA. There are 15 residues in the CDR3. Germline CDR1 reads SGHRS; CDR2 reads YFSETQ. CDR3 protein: CASSGLAGDQETQYF.

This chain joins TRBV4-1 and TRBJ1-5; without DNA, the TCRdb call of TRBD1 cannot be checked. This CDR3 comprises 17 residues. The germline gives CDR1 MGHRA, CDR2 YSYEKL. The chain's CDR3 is CASSQEGAGAGNQPQHF.

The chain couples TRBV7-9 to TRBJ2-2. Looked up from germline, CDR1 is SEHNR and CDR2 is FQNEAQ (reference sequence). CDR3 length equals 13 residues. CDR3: CASSLFSSGELFF.

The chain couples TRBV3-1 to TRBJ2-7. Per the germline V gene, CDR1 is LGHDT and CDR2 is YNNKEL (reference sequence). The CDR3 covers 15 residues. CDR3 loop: CASSQDMAVIYEQYF.

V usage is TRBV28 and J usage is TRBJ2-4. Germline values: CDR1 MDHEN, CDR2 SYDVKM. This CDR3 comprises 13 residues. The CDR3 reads CASGGGPENMQYF.

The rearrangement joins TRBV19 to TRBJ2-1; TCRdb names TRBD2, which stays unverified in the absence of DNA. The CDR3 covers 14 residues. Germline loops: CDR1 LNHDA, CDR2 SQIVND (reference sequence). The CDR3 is CASSITGGPDEQFF.

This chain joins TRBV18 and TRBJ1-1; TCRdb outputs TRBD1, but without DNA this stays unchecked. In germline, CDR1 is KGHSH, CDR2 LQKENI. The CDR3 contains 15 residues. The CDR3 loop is CASSPGRTGNTEAFF.

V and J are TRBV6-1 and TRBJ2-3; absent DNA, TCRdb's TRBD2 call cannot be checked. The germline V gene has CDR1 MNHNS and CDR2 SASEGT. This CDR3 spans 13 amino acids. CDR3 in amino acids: CASGTSSTDTQYF.

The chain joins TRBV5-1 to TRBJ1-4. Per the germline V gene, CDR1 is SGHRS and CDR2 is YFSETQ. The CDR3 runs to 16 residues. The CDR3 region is CASSLLQSGLDEKLFF.

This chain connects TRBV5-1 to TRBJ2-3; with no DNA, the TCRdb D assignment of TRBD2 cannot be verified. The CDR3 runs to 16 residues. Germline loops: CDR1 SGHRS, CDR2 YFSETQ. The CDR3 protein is CASSPRTSGVTDTQYF.

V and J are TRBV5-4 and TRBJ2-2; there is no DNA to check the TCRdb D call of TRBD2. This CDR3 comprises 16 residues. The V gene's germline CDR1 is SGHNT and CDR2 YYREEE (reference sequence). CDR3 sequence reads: CASSPTRGLGTGELFF.